The 9 T cell receptor beta chains below come from one sample, sequenced in a study of CD8+ T cells in alopecia areata. Treatment defined: oral pan-JAK inhibitor, 5-10 mg twice daily. Extraction and reverse transcription of RNA yielded cDNA as the sequencing template. Method: immunoSEQ multiplex PCR; TCRdb's copy keeps in-frame clones and lacks some. The data show around 190,000 clones, 60% seen once. The sequences come from CD4+ T cells sorted from blood, collected at week 24, from a patient treated with tofacitinib. Every receptor here comes from a human donor with alopecia areata.

This clone has only a few counts. The gene calls are TRBV2 and TRBJ2-7; 10 bases align to TRBD1. Germline lookup yields CDR1 SNHLY and CDR2 FYNNEI. CDR3 length equals 13 residues. The V segment lost 5 bases and the J segment 12 bases; nucleotides outside the gene matches: 10. CDR3 coding DNA: TGTGCCAGCAGTCTATCCGGACAGGGGGTTCGGTACTTC. This codes for CASSLSGQGVRYF.

The chain has TRBV5-6 and TRBJ1-5; D is uncertain. V was cut by 0 bases and J by 0 bases, with 10 bases left in between. The CDR3 spans 16 residues. Germline values: CDR1 SGHDT, CDR2 YYEEEE. CDR3 loop: CASSLGPLGSNQPQHF. The CDR3 nucleotides read TGTGCCAGCAGCTTGGGCCCGCTGGGTAGCAATCAGCCCCAGCATTTT.

Note on this clone: This sample includes further DNA sequences coding for the same CDR3. The rearrangement uses TRBV5-1 and TRBJ1-1; 7 positions match TRBD1. V shed 0 bases and J 1 base; nucleotides not matched to a gene: 3. Per the germline V gene, CDR1 is SGHRS and CDR2 is YFSETQ. This CDR3 contains 15 residues. The CDR3 DNA follows: TGCGCCAGCAGCTTGGGGGGGACAGAGAACACTGAAGCTTTCTTT. Translated, it gives CASSLGGTENTEAFF. Full variable domain (outside the CDR3, taken from reference TRBV5-1 and TRBJ1-1): KAGVTQTPRYLIKTRGQQVTLSCSPISGHRSVSWYQQTPGQGLQFLFEYFSETQRNKGNFPGRFSGRQFSNSRSEMNVSTLELGDSALYLCASSLGGTENTEAFFGQGTRLTVV.

J is TRBJ2-1 and V is TRBV5-1, with unresolved D. Germline-derived CDR1 and CDR2 are SGHRS and YFSETQ. CDR3 length: 15 amino acids. Trimming left V 0 bases short and J 0 bases short, with 7 bases between. The CDR3 loop is CASSLGTDSYNEQFF. The CDR3 coding sequence is TGCGCCAGCAGCTTGGGGACCGACTCCTACAATGAGCAGTTCTTC.

This chain uses TRBV2 with TRBJ2-2; D remains ambiguous. This CDR3 has 12 amino acids. Trimming removed 8 bases from V and 3 bases from J, with 7 bases in between. Germline-derived CDR1 and CDR2 are SNHLY and FYNNEI. The DNA for the CDR3 is TGTGCCAGCCGTCGGGACACCGGGGAGCTGTTTTTT. Translating gives CASRRDTGELFF.

This clone was counted only a few times. The V and J genes are TRBV29-1 and TRBJ1-2, with D possibly TRBD1 on 6 matching bases. Germline-derived CDR1 and CDR2 are SQVTM and ANQGSEA. The V end lost 2 bases, the J end lost 7 bases, and 14 bases lay between the germline ends. The CDR3 totals 13 residues. Here the CDR3 reads CSVELRGRFGYTF. CDR3 nucleotides: TGCAGCGTTGAATTAAGGGGGAGATTTGGCTACACCTTC.

This chain links TRBV6-1 with TRBJ1-5, with 10 nucleotides matching TRBD1. Germline loops: CDR1 MNHNS, CDR2 SASEGT. V lost 8 bases, J lost 1 base, and 2 bases stayed unmatched. The CDR3 contains 14 residues. In DNA, the CDR3 is TGTGCCAGCGGGACAGGGGTGAGCAATCAGCCCCAGCATTTT. This codes for CASGTGVSNQPQHF.

This clone was seen a handful of times. This chain uses TRBV9 with TRBJ1-3; D unresolved. The CDR3 has 14 residues. Trimming shortened V by 5 bases and J by 10 bases, and 19 bases separated the two germline ends. The germline V gene encodes CDR1 SGDLS and CDR2 YYNGEE. The CDR3 DNA follows: TGTGCCAGCAGGAACGAACTGGGGTTGGGGACCATATATTTT. Residues: CASRNELGLGTIYF.

The V gene is TRBV25-1, the J gene TRBJ2-3; either TRBD1 or TRBD2 may supply D (6 bases each). Germline V gene sequence: CDR1 MGHDK, CDR2 SYGVNS. The CDR3 totals 16 residues. Trimming removed 5 bases at V and 1 base at J, with 16 bases between. The CDR3 DNA sequence: TGTGCCAGCAGTCGACCCGGGGGCCCCGGCACAGATACGCAGTATTTT. Its protein product is CASSRPGGPGTDTQYF.